This T cell receptor beta chain derives from a study of T cell responses to AZD1222 COVID-19 vaccine (dated by TCRdb to the early 2020s). In the study overall: TCR sequencing was performed for about 250 trial participants, of whom about 200 were given two doses of AZD1222 and 26 were given two doses of MenACWY control vaccine. Trial participants were enrolled by age into 18-55, 56-69 and 70-plus year subgroups, with roughly 150, 30 and 60 TCR-sequenced participants respectively.

Trimming removed 1 base from V and 5 bases from J, leaving 30 bases between the germline ends. Its CDR3 holds 21 amino acids, cysteine through phenylalanine. Only the CDR3 DNA is retained, 63 bases long and in frame from the first base. As encoded in the germline V gene (reference sequence), CDR1 is PRHDT while CDR2 is FYEKMQ. The CDR3 regions of human TCRbeta chains were subjected to immunosequencing. The published analysis was carried out like this. Repertoire TCRs were matched against a reference library of SARS-CoV-2-specific TCRs generated with the MIRA antigen-specificity platform. Breadth was defined as the fraction of unique TCRs that were SARS-CoV-2-associated, and depth was defined as the fraction of total T cells that were SARS-CoV-2-associated. Each spike-specific TCR was assigned to its reactive spike region and to a CD4 or CD8 class using the MIRA data. Log10-transformed breadth and depth values were compared by one-way ANOVA with Sidak's multiple comparisons tests. The immuneACCESS repertoire file appears here via TCRdb, limited to in-frame rearrangements. These files lack a portion of the clones; in checked studies, under half of the deficit traces to unresolved V genes, and the cause of the others is not known. V and J calls and clone size are those listed in that table; D and trimming were worked out from the DNA. In all, the sample holds around 120,000 clones, and 85% to 95% of those were seen once. The top ten clones comprise approximately 5.1% of the sample.

Points the paper makes about the study in general: No day 14 peak-response samples were available, so repertoires were characterized only after the peak T cell response. Vaccine-associated CD4 TCRs spanned the whole spike protein, with dominant responses in regions 160-218 and 743-854. Most participants were white British and females outnumbered males, and the authors suggested that clonal diversity may have been underestimated. After two AZD1222 doses, both the breadth and the depth of spike-specific TCRs were significantly higher than at day 0 and than in MenACWY recipients. Conclusions about previously exposed vaccinees are limited, since just five or six AZD1222 recipients were seropositive for SARS-CoV-2 at baseline. Epitopes outside the regions mutated in the B.1.351 and B.1.1.7 variants were reportedly recognized by nearly half of the unique spike-specific TCRs. The 56-69-year group was small, and its depth increase did not reach significance, likely because of low power.

As regards this clone: Its antigen has not been determined. No per-base quality is available; no much larger clone lies one base away.

In the paper's terms, the time point label means: about 28 days (+/-7) after the second vaccine dose. AZD1222 recipients given second doses at about 4 weeks or at about 12 weeks were pooled, since spike-specific TCR depth and breadth were not found to differ between the two schedules. Samples from vaccinated people were obtained from the UK trials COV001 and COV002, which included a single-blind randomized controlled phase 2/3 trial of AZD1222 (ChAdOx1 nCoV-19) in healthy adults. Trial participant PBMC samples were collected at day 0 and day 28 after the second dose for TCRbeta chain sequencing. The material was peripheral blood, obtained 28 days after the second AZD1222 dose. In this chain, TRBV13 is recombined with TRBJ2-1; matching of 6 bases hints at TRBD1 as the D gene. The TCR comes from an adult who received the AZD1222 COVID-19 vaccine. The DNA is as follows: TGTGCCAGCAGCTTAGATCGTTGGGGGCCGGGTCAGGAGGACCCTGACAATGAGCAGTTCTTC. The translation is CASSLDRWGPGQEDPDNEQFF.